Shown below are 30 T cell receptor beta chains from a single sample sequenced in a study of cytomegalovirus exposure and HLA in healthy donors. This table comes from immunoSEQ multiplex PCR, and its TCRdb copy is limited to in-frame clones, with some not included. Of some 110,000 clones listed, 85% to 95% were seen once; the top ten hold roughly 1.2%. Input material: PBMCs. All receptors derive from a woman aged 18-29 years in good health and CMV-seronegative.

The V and J genes are TRBV6-5 and TRBJ1-2; D possibly corresponds to TRBD1 (6 bases). Looked up from germline, CDR1 is MNHEY and CDR2 is SVGAGI. The V gene lost 0 bases and the J gene lost 4 bases, with 12 bases spanning the gap. The CDR3 has 15 amino acids. CDR3 bases: TGTGCCAGCAGTTACTCGGGGACAAGCCGCTATGGCTACACCTTC. Protein product: CASSYSGTSRYGYTF.

The CDR3 sequence is CASSPPDRSGNTIYF. The CDR3 DNA sequence: TGTGCCAGCAGTCCACCGGACAGATCTGGAAACACCATATATTTT. The genes are TRBV28 and TRBJ1-3, with D tentatively TRBD1 (6 bases). V was shortened by 5 bases and J by 1 base, with 12 bases between the two germline ends. The CDR3 is 15 residues long. Germline values: CDR1 MDHEN, CDR2 SYDVKM.

The V and J genes are TRBV6-6 and TRBJ1-1; unclear D gene. V was clipped by 2 bases and J by 6 bases, with 13 bases between them. CDR1 is MNHNY, CDR2 SVGAGI, per germline (reference sequence). The length of the CDR3 is 14 residues. The CDR3 coding sequence is TGTGCCAGCAGTTACAGGGCGGAGGCGGCTGAAGCTTTCTTT. The encoded protein is CASSYRAEAAEAFF.

The chain recombines TRBV19 with TRBJ2-7, with 7 bases fitting TRBD2. With V trimmed by 5 bases and J by 3 bases, 10 bases remained unmatched. CDR1 and CDR2 from the germline V gene are LNHDA and SQIVND (reference sequence). CDR3 size: 15 residues. The CDR3 protein is CASSQAAGRLYEQYF. In nucleotides, the CDR3 is TGTGCCAGTAGTCAAGCAGCCGGGAGGCTCTACGAGCAGTACTTC. Drawing the rest from reference TRBV19 and TRBJ2-7, the complete variable domain is DGGITQSPKYLFRKEGQNVTLSCEQNLNHDAMYWYRQDPGQGLRLIYYSQIVNDFQKGDIAEGYSVSREKKESFPLTVTSAQKNPTAFYLCASSQAAGRLYEQYFGPGTRLTVT.

The CDR3 here is CASSAQPGDNEQFF. The CDR3 DNA follows: TGTGCCAGCAGCGCCCAACCCGGAGACAATGAGCAGTTCTTC. V is TRBV9 and J is TRBJ2-1, with D uncertain. The ends were cut back, 3 bases at V and 5 bases at J, with 12 bases in the middle. Germline V gene lookup returns CDR1 SGDLS and CDR2 YYNGEE. The CDR3 runs to 14 residues. Full variable domain (rest looked up from reference TRBV9 and TRBJ2-1): DSGVTQTPKHLITATGQRVTLRCSPRSGDLSVYWYQQSLDQGLQFLIQYYNGEERAKGNILERFSAQQFPDLHSELNLSSLELGDSALYFCASSAQPGDNEQFFGPGTRLTVL.

V usage is TRBV6-6 and J usage is TRBJ2-7; perhaps TRBD1 as D (6 bases). From germline, CDR1 is MNHNY and CDR2 SVGAGI (reference sequence). The germline V and J ends were trimmed by 6 bases and 5 bases, with 11 bases remaining between them. This CDR3 comprises 12 residues. CDR3 amino acids: CASRPTGHEQYF. The CDR3 DNA reads as TGTGCCAGCAGGCCGACAGGTCACGAGCAGTACTTC.

Here the CDR3 reads CAWNWGGEAFF. CDR3 coding DNA: TGTGCCTGGAATTGGGGGGGAGAAGCTTTCTTT. The gene calls are TRBV30 and TRBJ1-1, with D maybe TRBD1 (5 bases). CDR3 size: 11 residues. V was cut by 4 bases and J by 8 bases, with 11 bases left in between. Per the germline V gene, CDR1 is GTSNPN and CDR2 is SVGIG (reference sequence).

The chain links TRBV25-1 to TRBJ1-5; D gene ambiguous. In germline, CDR1 is MGHDK, CDR2 SYGVNS. The CDR3 loop spans 14 amino acids. The ends were cut back, 1 base at V and 9 bases at J, with 13 bases in the middle. CDR3 sequence (DNA): TGTGCCAGCAGTGAATTGGAGGTCGTAGTGCCCCAGCATTTT. It translates to CASSELEVVVPQHF.

V gene TRBV5-6 combines with J gene TRBJ1-1; D call uncertain. The CDR3 is made up of 13 amino acids. The germline CDR1 and CDR2 sequences are SGHDT and YYEEEE. Trimming shortened V by 6 bases and J by 2 bases, and 11 bases separated the two germline ends. The CDR3 DNA sequence: TGTGCCAGCATGCAAGCCCCAAACACTGAAGCTTTCTTT. Translation gives CASMQAPNTEAFF. The full variable domain, with the rest looked up from reference TRBV5-6 and TRBJ1-1, is DAGVTQSPTHLIKTRGQQVTLRCSPKSGHDTVSWYQQALGQGPQFIFQYYEEEERQRGNFPDRFSGHQFPNYSSELNVNALLLGDSALYLCASMQAPNTEAFFGQGTRLTVV.

The rearrangement links TRBV19 to TRBJ1-1, with 7 bases that match TRBD1. This CDR3 region has 13 residues. J gave up 3 bases and V 5 bases, and 3 bases lay outside the gene matches. Looked up from germline, CDR1 is LNHDA and CDR2 is SQIVND (reference sequence). The CDR3 sequence: CASSGTGDTEAFF. The CDR3 DNA reads TGTGCCAGTAGTGGCACAGGGGACACTGAAGCTTTCTTT.

The chain carries TRBV5-5 and TRBJ1-1; 7 bases map to TRBD1. Trimming removed 2 bases from V and 1 base from J; junction bases left unmatched: 2. The CDR3 totals 14 residues. The germline V gene encodes CDR1 SGHKS and CDR2 YYEKEE (reference sequence). In DNA, the CDR3 is TGTGCCAGCAGCTTTGGGACAGCGAACACTGAAGCTTTCTTT. The encoded protein is CASSFGTANTEAFF.

The V gene is TRBV19, the J gene TRBJ2-1; D is perhaps TRBD2 (6 bases). The CDR3 loop spans 15 amino acids. Germline V gene sequence: CDR1 LNHDA, CDR2 SQIVND (reference sequence). V was clipped by 5 bases and J by 4 bases, with 15 bases between them. CDR3 coding DNA: TGTGCCAGTAGTCTAGCGAGGGTTAGATACAATGAGCAGTTCTTC. Encoded protein: CASSLARVRYNEQFF.

The V call is TRBV28, the J call TRBJ2-2; D perhaps matches TRBD2 (7 bases). This CDR3 contains 15 residues. Germline CDR1 is MDHEN and CDR2 is SYDVKM. V dropped 7 bases and J dropped 2 bases, with 14 bases sitting between them. The CDR3 is CASTLGGANTGELFF. For the CDR3, the DNA is TGTGCCAGCACCCTAGGGGGGGCTAACACCGGGGAGCTGTTTTTT.

The CDR3 coding sequence is TGTGCCAGCTCACTCACGCGTCCTCAAAGGGGCACCGGGGAGCTGTTTTTT. Translated: CASSLTRPQRGTGELFF. J is TRBJ2-2 and V is TRBV18, with TRBD1 as a possible D gene (5 bases). This CDR3 region has 17 residues. V gave up 4 bases and J gave up 4 bases, with 19 bases separating them. CDR1 and CDR2 from the germline V gene are KGHSH and LQKENI.

The chain employs TRBV27 and TRBJ2-7; 11 bases align to TRBD1. In germline, CDR1 is MNHEY, CDR2 SMNVEV (reference sequence). The CDR3 consists of 16 residues. J gave up 0 bases and V 1 base, and 2 bases lay outside the gene matches. Written as DNA, the CDR3 is TGTGCCAGCAGTTTATTCGGGACAGGGGGCTCCTACGAGCAGTACTTC. Its translation is CASSLFGTGGSYEQYF.

The V call is TRBV5-6, the J call TRBJ2-1, with 8 bases fitting TRBD2. CDR3 size: 17 residues. The J segment lost 1 base and the V segment lost 0 bases, leaving 6 bases of the junction unmatched. Germline V gene lookup returns CDR1 SGHDT and CDR2 YYEEEE. CDR3 nucleotide sequence: TGTGCCAGCAGCTTGGATCTACTAGCGGAGTCCTACAATGAGCAGTTCTTC. It is translated as CASSLDLLAESYNEQFF.

V usage is TRBV7-9 and J usage is TRBJ1-6; tentatively, D is TRBD1 (5 bases). The germline V and J ends were trimmed by 5 bases and 3 bases, with 11 bases remaining between them. The CDR3 has 15 amino acids. CDR1 is SEHNR, CDR2 FQNEAQ, per germline (reference sequence). CDR3 in amino acids: CASSRRGNYNSPLHF. CDR3 DNA sequence: TGTGCCAGCAGCCGAAGGGGAAACTATAATTCACCCCTCCACTTT.

This chain joins TRBV6-5 and TRBJ1-1, with 10 bases fitting TRBD1. This CDR3 contains 12 residues. Germline V gives CDR1 MNHEY, CDR2 SVGAGI. V shed 5 bases, J shed 11 bases, and the junction held 5 bases outside the gene matches. In DNA form, the CDR3 reads TGTGCCAGCAGTCCCCGGGACAGGGGTGCTTTCTTT. This codes for CASSPRDRGAFF.

The chain employs TRBV5-1 and TRBJ2-7, with 7 nucleotides matching TRBD1. The V gene end was trimmed by 5 bases and the J gene end by 1 base; junction bases not matched to a gene: 3. The CDR3 is 13 residues long. CDR1 is SGHRS and CDR2 is YFSETQ in the germline V gene. CDR3: CASSRGQSYEQYF. The CDR3 bases are TGCGCCAGCAGTCGGGGACAGTCCTACGAGCAGTACTTC.

A single count supports this clone. This chain links TRBV7-9 with TRBJ2-3; perhaps TRBD2 as D (6 bases). Germline V gene lookup returns CDR1 SEHNR and CDR2 FQNEAQ (reference sequence). Trimming took 1 base from V and 5 from J, leaving 10 bases between them. This CDR3 spans 14 amino acids. Written as DNA, the CDR3 is TGTGCCAGCAGCTTAGACGGGGGAGGAGATACGCAGTATTTT. It is translated as CASSLDGGGDTQYF.

The chain joins TRBV28 to TRBJ1-5; possibly TRBD1 for D (6 bases). Trimming stripped 7 bases from V and 9 bases from J, with 19 bases between. The CDR3 extends over 14 amino acids. The V gene's germline CDR1 is MDHEN and CDR2 SYDVKM. CDR3 DNA sequence: TGTGCCAGCAAATACAGGGAGCCCTTGAGGCCCCAGCATTTT. Translating gives CASKYREPLRPQHF.

The chain uses TRBV27 and TRBJ1-1; no clear D gene. The CDR3 totals 15 residues. V lost 1 base and J 0 bases, leaving 9 bases between the germline ends. CDR1 and CDR2 (germline): MNHEY, SMNVEV (reference sequence). CDR3 in amino acids: CASSLFGEMNTEAFF. CDR3 nucleotides: TGTGCCAGCAGTTTATTTGGGGAGATGAACACTGAAGCTTTCTTT.

The chain carries TRBV6-5 and TRBJ2-7, with 9 nucleotides matching TRBD2. Germline CDR1 reads MNHEY; CDR2 reads SVGAGI. J was trimmed by 7 bases and V by 5 bases; bases with no gene match: 9. The CDR3 loop spans 14 amino acids. The CDR3 region has the DNA TGTGCCAGCAGTAAGGCGGGGGGGCCTAAAGAGCAGTACTTC. This codes for CASSKAGGPKEQYF.

This clone was observed once. The rearrangement links TRBV10-3 to TRBJ1-5; D is unresolved. CDR3 length: 13 residues. Germline CDR1 ENHRY, CDR2 SYGVKD. The germline V and J ends were trimmed by 8 bases and 4 bases, with 12 bases remaining between them. CDR3 protein: CAIREQTNQPQHF. The CDR3 nucleotides read TGTGCCATCCGCGAACAGACAAATCAGCCCCAGCATTTT.

This sequence joins TRBV5-1 and TRBJ2-7; TRBD1 might be the D (5 bases). V lost 0 bases, J lost 7 bases, and 14 bases lay in between. Germline V gives CDR1 SGHRS, CDR2 YFSETQ. The CDR3 consists of 14 residues. Written as DNA, the CDR3 is TGCGCCAGCAGCTTGGCGCAGGGCGACTTGGAGCAGTACTTC. It translates to CASSLAQGDLEQYF.

The chain uses TRBV21-1 and TRBJ2-7; the D segment call TRBD1 is taken from the table without a DNA check. TRBV21-1 is an annotated pseudogene. The CDR3 covers 14 residues. The CDR3 here is CASSTPRQTYEQYF. The CDR3 DNA reads as TGTGCCAGCAGCACACCCCGACAGACCTACGAGCAGTACTTC.

The chain has TRBV5-6 and TRBJ1-5, with 7 bases matching TRBD1. Germline CDR1 reads SGHDT; CDR2 reads YYEEEE. This CDR3 comprises 15 residues. Trimming at V came to 0 bases and at J to 5 bases, leaving 5 bases not matched to a gene. The CDR3 sequence is CASSLGGTGDQPQHF. The CDR3 coding sequence is TGTGCCAGCAGCTTGGGCGGAACAGGGGATCAGCCCCAGCATTTT.

This rearrangement joins TRBV28 to TRBJ1-6; D is ambiguous. Trimming left V 3 bases short and J 0 bases short, with 9 bases between. Germline values: CDR1 MDHEN, CDR2 SYDVKM. The CDR3 runs to 16 residues. In DNA form, the CDR3 reads TGTGCCAGCAGTTTTGAGGGTTCCTCCTATAATTCACCCCTCCACTTT. Translating gives CASSFEGSSYNSPLHF.

The chain joins TRBV9 to TRBJ2-2; maybe TRBD2 (5 bases). There are 14 residues in the CDR3. Trimming removed 3 bases at V and 7 bases at J, with 13 bases between. Per the germline V gene, CDR1 is SGDLS and CDR2 is YYNGEE. The CDR3: CASSDRTRGGELFF. CDR3 sequence (DNA): TGTGCCAGCAGCGACCGGACTCGCGGCGGGGAGCTGTTTTTT.

This chain uses TRBV6-5 with TRBJ2-1, with D tentatively TRBD2 (5 bases). V lost 6 bases and J lost 3, with 15 bases in between. Germline assignment: CDR1 MNHEY and CDR2 SVGAGI. This CDR3 region has 15 residues. The CDR3 region is CASSETSNLYNEQFF. In DNA, the CDR3 is TGTGCCAGCAGCGAAACTAGTAATCTCTACAATGAGCAGTTCTTC.